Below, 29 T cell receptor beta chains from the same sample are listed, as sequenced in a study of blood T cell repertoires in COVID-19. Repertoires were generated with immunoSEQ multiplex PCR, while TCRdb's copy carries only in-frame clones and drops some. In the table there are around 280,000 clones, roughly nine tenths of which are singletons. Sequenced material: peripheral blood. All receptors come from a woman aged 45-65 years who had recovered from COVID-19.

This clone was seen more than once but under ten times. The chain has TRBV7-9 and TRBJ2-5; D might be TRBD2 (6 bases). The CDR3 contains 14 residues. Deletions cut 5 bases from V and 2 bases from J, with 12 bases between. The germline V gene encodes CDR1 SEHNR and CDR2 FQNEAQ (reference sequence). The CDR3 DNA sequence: TGTGCCAGCAGCCTAGGGCGGGGTCAAGAGACCCAGTACTTC. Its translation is CASSLGRGQETQYF.

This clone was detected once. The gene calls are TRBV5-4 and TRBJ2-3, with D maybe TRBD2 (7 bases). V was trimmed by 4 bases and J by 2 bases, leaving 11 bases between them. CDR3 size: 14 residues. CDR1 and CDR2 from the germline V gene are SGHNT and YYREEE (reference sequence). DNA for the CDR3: TGTGCCAGCAGCGCGGGGGCATTCACAGATACGCAGTATTTT. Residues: CASSAGAFTDTQYF.

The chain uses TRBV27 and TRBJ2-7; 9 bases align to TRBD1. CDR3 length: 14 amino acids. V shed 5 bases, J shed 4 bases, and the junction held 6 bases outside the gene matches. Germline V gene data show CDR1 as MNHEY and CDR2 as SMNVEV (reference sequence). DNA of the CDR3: TGTGCCAGCAGTCCGGGACAGGGAGGATACGAGCAGTACTTC. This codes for CASSPGQGGYEQYF.

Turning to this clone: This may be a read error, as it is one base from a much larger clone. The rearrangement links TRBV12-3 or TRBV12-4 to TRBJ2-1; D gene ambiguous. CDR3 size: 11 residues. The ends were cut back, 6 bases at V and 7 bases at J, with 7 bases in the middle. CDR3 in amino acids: CASSSQNEQFF. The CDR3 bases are TGTGCCAGCAGCTCCCAGAATGAGCAGTTCTTC.

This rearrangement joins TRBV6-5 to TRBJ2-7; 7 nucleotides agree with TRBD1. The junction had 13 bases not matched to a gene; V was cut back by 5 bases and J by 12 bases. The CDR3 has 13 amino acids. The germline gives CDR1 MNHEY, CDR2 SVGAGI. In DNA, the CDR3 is TGTGCCAGCAGTCTCTCGGGACAGCCCCTTTGGTACTTC. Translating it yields CASSLSGQPLWYF.

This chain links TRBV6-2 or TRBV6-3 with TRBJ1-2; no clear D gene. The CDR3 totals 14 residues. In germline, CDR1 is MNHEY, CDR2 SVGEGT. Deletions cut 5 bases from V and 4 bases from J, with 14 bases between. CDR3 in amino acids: CASSDNTVIYGYTF. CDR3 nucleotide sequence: TGTGCCAGCAGTGACAACACGGTAATCTATGGCTACACCTTC.

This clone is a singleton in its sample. The CDR3 region has the DNA TGTGCCAGCAGTGAAGCTAGCGGAAATACAGATACGCAGTATTTT. It codes for CASSEASGNTDTQYF. This rearrangement joins TRBV6-1 to TRBJ2-3; possible D gene TRBD2, 6 bases. Trimming stripped 0 bases from V and 3 bases from J, with 10 bases between. The length of the CDR3 is 15 residues. Germline lookup yields CDR1 MNHNS and CDR2 SASEGT.

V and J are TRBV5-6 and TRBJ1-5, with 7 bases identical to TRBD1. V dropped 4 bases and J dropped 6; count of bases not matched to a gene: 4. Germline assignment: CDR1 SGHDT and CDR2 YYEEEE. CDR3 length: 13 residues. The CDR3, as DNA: TGTGCCAGCAGCCGACAGGGACTTCAGCCCCAGCATTTT. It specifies CASSRQGLQPQHF.

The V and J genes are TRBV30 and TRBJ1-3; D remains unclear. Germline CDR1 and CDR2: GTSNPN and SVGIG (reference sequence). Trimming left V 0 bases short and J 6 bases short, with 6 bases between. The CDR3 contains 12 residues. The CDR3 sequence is CAWSVLLNTIYF. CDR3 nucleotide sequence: TGTGCCTGGAGTGTACTCCTAAACACCATATATTTT.

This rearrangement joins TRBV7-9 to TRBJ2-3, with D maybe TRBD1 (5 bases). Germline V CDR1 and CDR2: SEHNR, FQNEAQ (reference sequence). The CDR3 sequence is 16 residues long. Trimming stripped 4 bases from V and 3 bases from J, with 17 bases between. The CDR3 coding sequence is TGTGCCAGCAGCTGGGGTAGACAGACCTTGACAGATACGCAGTATTTT. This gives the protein CASSWGRQTLTDTQYF.

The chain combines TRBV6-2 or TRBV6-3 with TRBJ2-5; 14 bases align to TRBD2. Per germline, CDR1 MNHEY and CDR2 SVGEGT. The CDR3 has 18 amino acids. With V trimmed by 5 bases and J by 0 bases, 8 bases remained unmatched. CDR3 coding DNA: TGTGCCAGCAGTCCGCGACTAGCGGGGGGGGCGTACCAAGAGACCCAGTACTTC. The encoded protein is CASSPRLAGGAYQETQYF.

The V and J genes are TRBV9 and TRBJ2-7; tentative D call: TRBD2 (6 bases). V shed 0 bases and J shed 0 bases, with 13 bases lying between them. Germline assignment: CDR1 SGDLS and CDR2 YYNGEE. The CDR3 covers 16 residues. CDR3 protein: CASSVVMEGSSYEQYF. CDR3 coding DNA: TGTGCCAGCAGCGTAGTAATGGAGGGGAGCTCCTACGAGCAGTACTTC.

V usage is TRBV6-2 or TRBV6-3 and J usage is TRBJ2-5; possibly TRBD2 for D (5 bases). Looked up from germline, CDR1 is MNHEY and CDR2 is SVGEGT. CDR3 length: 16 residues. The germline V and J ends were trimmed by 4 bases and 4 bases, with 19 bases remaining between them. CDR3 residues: CASSSPIEGWGETQYF. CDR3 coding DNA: TGTGCCAGCAGTTCCCCTATTGAGGGATGGGGAGAGACCCAGTACTTC.

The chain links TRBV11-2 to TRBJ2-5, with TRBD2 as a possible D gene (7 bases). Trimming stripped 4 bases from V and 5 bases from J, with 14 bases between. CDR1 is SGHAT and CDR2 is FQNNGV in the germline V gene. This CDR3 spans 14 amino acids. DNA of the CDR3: TGTGCCAGCAGCTACGTAACGGGGGGCGAGACCCAGTACTTC. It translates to CASSYVTGGETQYF.

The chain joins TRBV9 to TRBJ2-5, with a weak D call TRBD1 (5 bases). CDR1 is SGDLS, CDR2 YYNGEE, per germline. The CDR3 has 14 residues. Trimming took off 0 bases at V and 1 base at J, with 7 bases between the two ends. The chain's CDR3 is CASSVDQGQETQYF. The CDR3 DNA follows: TGTGCCAGCAGCGTAGATCAGGGCCAAGAGACCCAGTACTTC.

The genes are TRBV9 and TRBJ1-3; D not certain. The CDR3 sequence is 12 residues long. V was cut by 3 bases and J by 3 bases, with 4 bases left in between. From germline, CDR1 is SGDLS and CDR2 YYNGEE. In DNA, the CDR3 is TGTGCCAGCAGCGCTAGTGGAAACACCATATATTTT. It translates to CASSASGNTIYF.

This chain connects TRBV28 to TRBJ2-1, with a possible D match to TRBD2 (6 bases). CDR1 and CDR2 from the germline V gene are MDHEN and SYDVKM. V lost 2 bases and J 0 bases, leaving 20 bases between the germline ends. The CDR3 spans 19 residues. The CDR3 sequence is CASSLQAGLSPDSYNEQFF. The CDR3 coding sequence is TGTGCCAGCAGTTTACAGGCGGGACTCTCCCCCGACTCCTACAATGAGCAGTTCTTC.

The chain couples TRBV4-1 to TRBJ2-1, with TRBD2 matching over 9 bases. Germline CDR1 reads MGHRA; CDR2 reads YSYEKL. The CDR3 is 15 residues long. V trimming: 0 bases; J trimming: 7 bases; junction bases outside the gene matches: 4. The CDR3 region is CASSQDPTSGNEQFF. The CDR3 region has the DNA TGCGCCAGCAGCCAAGATCCGACTAGCGGTAATGAGCAGTTCTTC.

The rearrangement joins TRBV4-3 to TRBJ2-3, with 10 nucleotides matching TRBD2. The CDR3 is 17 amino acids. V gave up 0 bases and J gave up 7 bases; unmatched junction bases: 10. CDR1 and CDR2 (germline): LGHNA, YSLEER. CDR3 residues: CASSQDLGAGGPNTQYF. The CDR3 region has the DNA TGCGCCAGCAGCCAAGATCTGGGAGCGGGAGGGCCGAATACGCAGTATTTT.

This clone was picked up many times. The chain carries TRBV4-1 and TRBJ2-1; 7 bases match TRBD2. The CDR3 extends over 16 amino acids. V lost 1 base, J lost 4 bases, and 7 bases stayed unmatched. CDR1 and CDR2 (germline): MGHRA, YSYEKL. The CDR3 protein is CASSQGLAVSYNEQFF. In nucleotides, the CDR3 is TGCGCCAGCAGCCAAGGGCTAGCGGTTTCTTACAATGAGCAGTTCTTC.

CDR3 sequence reads: CSVVWTPNTEAFF. CDR3 sequence (DNA): TGCAGCGTTGTTTGGACACCGAACACTGAAGCTTTCTTT. The V gene is TRBV29-1, the J gene TRBJ1-1; weak D call: TRBD1 (5 bases). Trimming took off 4 bases at V and 1 base at J, with 10 bases between the two ends. The CDR3 runs 13 residues. CDR1 and CDR2 (germline): SQVTM, ANQGSEA.

This CDR3 reads CASSTSGGEGGYTF. The CDR3 coding sequence is TGCGCCAGCAGCACCTCAGGGGGCGAAGGGGGCTACACCTTC. This chain joins TRBV5-1 and TRBJ1-2; 8 bases line up with TRBD1. V shed 4 bases and J 8 bases; nucleotides not matched to a gene: 10. The CDR3 consists of 14 residues. From germline, CDR1 is SGHRS and CDR2 YFSETQ.

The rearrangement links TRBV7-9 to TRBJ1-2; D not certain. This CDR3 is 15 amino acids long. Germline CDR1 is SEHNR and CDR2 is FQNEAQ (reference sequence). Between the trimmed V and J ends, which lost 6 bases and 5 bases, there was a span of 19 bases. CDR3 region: CASSLSETDTYGYTF. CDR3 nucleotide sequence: TGTGCCAGCAGTCTTAGTGAGACCGACACGTATGGCTACACCTTC.

The CDR3 DNA reads TGCGCCAGCAGCTTGGCCGGGACTAGAACCTACGAGCAGTACTTC. Translation: CASSLAGTRTYEQYF. The gene calls are TRBV5-1 and TRBJ2-7, with 8 bases fitting TRBD2. The CDR3 is 15 amino acids. The trim removed 0 bases at V and 2 bases at J, leaving 4 bases unmatched. In germline, CDR1 is SGHRS, CDR2 YFSETQ.

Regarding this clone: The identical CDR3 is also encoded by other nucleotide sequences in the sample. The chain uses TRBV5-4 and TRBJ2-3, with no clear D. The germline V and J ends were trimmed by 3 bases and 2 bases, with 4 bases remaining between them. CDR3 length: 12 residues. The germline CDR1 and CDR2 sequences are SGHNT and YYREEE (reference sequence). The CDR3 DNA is TGTGCCAGCAGCTATAACACAGATACGCAGTATTTT. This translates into CASSYNTDTQYF.

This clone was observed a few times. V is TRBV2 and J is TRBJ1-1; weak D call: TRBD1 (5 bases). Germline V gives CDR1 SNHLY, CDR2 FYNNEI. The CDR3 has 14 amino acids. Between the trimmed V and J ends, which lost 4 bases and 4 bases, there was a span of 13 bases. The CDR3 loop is CASSVRQGGTEAFF. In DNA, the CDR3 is TGTGCCAGCAGTGTCCGGCAGGGTGGCACTGAAGCTTTCTTT.

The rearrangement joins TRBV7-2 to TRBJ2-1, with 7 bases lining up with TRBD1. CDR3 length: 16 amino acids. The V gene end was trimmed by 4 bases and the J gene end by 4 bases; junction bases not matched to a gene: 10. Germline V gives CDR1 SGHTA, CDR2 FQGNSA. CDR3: CASSSPAQGYYNEQFF. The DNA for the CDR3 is TGTGCCAGCAGCTCCCCGGCACAGGGGTATTACAATGAGCAGTTCTTC.

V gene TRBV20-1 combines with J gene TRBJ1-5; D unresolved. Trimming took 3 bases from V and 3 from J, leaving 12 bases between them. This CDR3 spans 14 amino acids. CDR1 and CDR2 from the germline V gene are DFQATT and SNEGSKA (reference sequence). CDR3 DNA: TGCAGTGCTAGTAGTTTCCCAGACAATCAGCCCCAGCATTTT. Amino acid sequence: CSASSFPDNQPQHF.

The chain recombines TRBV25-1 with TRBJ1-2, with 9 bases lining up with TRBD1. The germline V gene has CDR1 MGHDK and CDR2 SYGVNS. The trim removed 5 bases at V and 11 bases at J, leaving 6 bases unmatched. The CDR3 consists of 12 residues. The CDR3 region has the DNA TGTGCCAGCAGTTGGACAGGGGAACGTTACACCTTC. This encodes CASSWTGERYTF.